What follows describes a single T cell receptor (beta chain). Its specificity is unknown. The data were taken from a study of vaccination and CD4 T cells after COVID-19. The study sequenced cultured CD4+ T cell DNA using the Oncomine TCR Beta short-read assay. A single record per CDR3 protein comes from TCRdb applying MiXCR to the PCR reads. This table holds under 10,000 distinct CDR3 sequences, roughly half found once. The treatment: approximately 9-day PBMC culture with coronavirus spike peptide pools or control peptides (ViraFEST assay). This clonotype originated in a human donor who had recovered from COVID-19. Sequencing was done on a sample of CD4+ T cells from blood, cultured in vitro.

The CDR3 DNA sequence: TGTGCCAGCAGCGGCTTGCGGGGAAGGAGCTCCTACGAGCAGTACTTC. Translation gives CASSGLRGRSSYEQYF. The chain combines TRBV14 with TRBJ2-7, with a weak D call TRBD2 (6 bases). The germline CDR1 and CDR2 sequences are SGHDN and FVKESK. The CDR3 covers 16 residues. V shed 5 bases and J shed 0 bases, with 17 bases lying between them.